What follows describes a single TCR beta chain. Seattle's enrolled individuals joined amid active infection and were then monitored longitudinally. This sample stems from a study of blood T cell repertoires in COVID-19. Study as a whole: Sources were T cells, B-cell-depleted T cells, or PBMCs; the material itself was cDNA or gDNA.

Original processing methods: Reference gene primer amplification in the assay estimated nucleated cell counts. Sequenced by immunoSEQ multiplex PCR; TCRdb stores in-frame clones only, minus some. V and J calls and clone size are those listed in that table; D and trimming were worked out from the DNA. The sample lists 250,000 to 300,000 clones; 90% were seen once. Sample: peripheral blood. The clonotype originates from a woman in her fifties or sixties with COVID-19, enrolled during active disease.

The CDR3 region is CASSVVFSGANVLTF. The CDR3 DNA reads TGTGCCAGCAGCGTAGTATTTTCTGGGGCCAACGTCCTGACTTTC. The chain joins TRBV9 to TRBJ2-6; D is uncertain. The length of the CDR3 is 15 residues. Germline V lookup: CDR1 SGDLS, CDR2 YYNGEE. Trimming removed 0 bases from V and 1 base from J, with 5 bases in between.